The present entry profiles one TCR beta chain with its context. Its antigen is as yet unknown. The data derive from a study of cytomegalovirus exposure and HLA in healthy donors. Looking at the study overall: The study's early data release held roughly 90 million unique TCRs from HLA-typed donors.

PCR primers comprised 60 Vbeta and 13 Jbeta primers. Data came from immunoSEQ multiplex PCR; TCRdb stores just in-frame clones and leaves some out. This sample has some 130,000 clones, with around 80% found just once. Study-wide findings and caveats: Later, an analysis found that common viral pathogens appeared to be linked with several of the most significant clusters.

This CDR3 is built from 15 residues. Germline CDR1 and CDR2: MNHEY and SMNVEV (reference sequence). The ends lost 2 bases at V and 2 bases at J; junction bases unmatched: 6. The TCR sequence derives from a male donor in good health and CMV-seropositive. Sequenced material: PBMCs. The chain couples TRBV27 to TRBJ2-7, with TRBD1 matching over 7 bases. CDR3 region: CASSLAGTATYEQYF. In nucleotides, the CDR3 is TGTGCCAGCAGTTTAGCCGGGACAGCAACCTACGAGCAGTACTTC.